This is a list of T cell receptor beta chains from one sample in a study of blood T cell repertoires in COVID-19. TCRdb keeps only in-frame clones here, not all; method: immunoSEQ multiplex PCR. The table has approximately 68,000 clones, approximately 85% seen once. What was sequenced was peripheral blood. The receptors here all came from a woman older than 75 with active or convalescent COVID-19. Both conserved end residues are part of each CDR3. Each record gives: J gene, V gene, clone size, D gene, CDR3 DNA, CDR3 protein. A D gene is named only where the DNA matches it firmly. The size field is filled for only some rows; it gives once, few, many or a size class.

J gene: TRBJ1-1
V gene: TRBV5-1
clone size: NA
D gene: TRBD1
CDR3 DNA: TGCGCCAGCAGCTTCGCTTACAGGGGCGGCACTGAAGCTTTCTTT
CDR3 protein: CASSFAYRGGTEAFF

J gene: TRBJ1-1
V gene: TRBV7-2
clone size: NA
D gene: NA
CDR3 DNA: TGTGCCAGCAGCTTATTGGGATATGGGGCCGTTGCTTTCTTT
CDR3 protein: CASSLLGYGAVAFF

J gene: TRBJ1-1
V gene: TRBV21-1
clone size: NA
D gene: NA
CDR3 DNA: TGTGCCAGCAGCAAGAGGCGTAGGGACAGGGTCATATCCACTGAAGCTTTCTTT
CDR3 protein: CASSKRRRDRVISTEAFF

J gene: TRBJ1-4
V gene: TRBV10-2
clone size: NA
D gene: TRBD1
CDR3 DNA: TGCGCCAGCAGTGAATTGGGACAGCCGTATGAAAAACTGTTTTTT
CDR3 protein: CASSELGQPYEKLFF

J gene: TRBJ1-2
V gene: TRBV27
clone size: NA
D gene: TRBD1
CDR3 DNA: TGTGCCAGCAGTCCAGCGGGACAGGATGGCTACACCTTC
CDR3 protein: CASSPAGQDGYTF

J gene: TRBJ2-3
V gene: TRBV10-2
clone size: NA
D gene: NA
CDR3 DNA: TGCGCCAGCAGTGAGCTACTATTAAATACGCAGTATTTT
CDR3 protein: CASSELLLNTQYF

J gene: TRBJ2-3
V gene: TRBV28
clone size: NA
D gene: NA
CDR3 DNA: TGTGCCAGCAGTTTACGGGGTTTTGGAGATACGCAGTATTTT
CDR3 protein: CASSLRGFGDTQYF

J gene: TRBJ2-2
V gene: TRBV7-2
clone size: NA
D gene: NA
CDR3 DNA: TGTGCCAGCAGCTTTCTTACAACCGGGGAGCTGTTTTTT
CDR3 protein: CASSFLTTGELFF

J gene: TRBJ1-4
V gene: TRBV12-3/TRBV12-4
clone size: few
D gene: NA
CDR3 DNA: TGTGCCAGCAGTTATAGGGGAAATGAAAAACTGTTTTTT
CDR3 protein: CASSYRGNEKLFF

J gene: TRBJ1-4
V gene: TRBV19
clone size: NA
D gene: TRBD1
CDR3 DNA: TGTGCCAGTAGTACAACAGGGGAGCACGAAAAACTGTTTTTT
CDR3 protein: CASSTTGEHEKLFF

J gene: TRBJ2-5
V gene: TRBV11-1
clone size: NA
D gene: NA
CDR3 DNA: TGTGCCAGCATCGGGGGTAGCCCAGAGACCCAGTACTTC
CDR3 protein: CASIGGSPETQYF

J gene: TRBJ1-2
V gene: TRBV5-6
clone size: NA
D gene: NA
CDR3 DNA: TGTGCCAGCAGCTTTACAGGGTCGGGCTATGGCTACACCTTC
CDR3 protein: CASSFTGSGYGYTF

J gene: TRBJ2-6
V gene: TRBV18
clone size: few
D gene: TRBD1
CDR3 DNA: TGTGCCAGCTCACCCCAGGGGGCAACTGGGGCCAACGTCCTGACTTTC
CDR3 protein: CASSPQGATGANVLTF

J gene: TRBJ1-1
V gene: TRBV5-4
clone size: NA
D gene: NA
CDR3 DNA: TGTGCCAGCAGCTTGGATGGGAGGAACACTGAAGCTTTCTTT
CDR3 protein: CASSLDGRNTEAFF

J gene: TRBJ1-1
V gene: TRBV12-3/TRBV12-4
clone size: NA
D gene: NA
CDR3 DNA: TGTGCCAGCAGTTTTAGGGGCGGTGAAGCTTTCTTT
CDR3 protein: CASSFRGGEAFF

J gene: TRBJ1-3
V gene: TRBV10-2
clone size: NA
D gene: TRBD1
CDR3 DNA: TGCGCCAGCAAAGGGGACAGGGATGGAAACACCATATATTTT
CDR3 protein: CASKGDRDGNTIYF

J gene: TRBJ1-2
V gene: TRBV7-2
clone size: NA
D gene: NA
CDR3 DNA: TGTGCCAGCAGCCCGGGGGGGACTCTTAACTATGGCTACACCTTC
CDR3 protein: CASSPGGTLNYGYTF

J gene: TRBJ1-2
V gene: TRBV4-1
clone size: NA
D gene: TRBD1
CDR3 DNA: TGCGCCAGCAGCCAAGAAATCTTATTTGGACAGGGCTCCTATGGCTACACCTTC
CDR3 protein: CASSQEILFGQGSYGYTF

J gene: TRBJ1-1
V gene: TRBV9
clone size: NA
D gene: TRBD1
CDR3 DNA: TGTGCCAGCGGACCCGGGACAGGACTAATAAACACTGAAGCTTTCTTT
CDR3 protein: CASGPGTGLINTEAFF

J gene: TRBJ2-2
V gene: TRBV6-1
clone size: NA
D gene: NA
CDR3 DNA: TGTGCCAGCAGTGATTGGCAGGTTCGGACCGGGGAGCTGTTTTTT
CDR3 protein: CASSDWQVRTGELFF

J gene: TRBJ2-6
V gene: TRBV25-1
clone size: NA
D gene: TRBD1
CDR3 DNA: TGTGCCAGCAGTCGGGACAGGGACTCTGGTGGGGCCAACGTCCTGACTTTC
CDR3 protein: CASSRDRDSGGANVLTF

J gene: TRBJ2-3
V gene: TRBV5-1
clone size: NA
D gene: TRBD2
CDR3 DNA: TGCGCCAGCAGCTTGGCGGGGGGGCCGACAGATACGCAGTATTTT
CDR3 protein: CASSLAGGPTDTQYF

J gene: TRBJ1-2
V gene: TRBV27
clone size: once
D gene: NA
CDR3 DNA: TGTGCCAGCAGTTTATCGGCCGGGGTCCTCAGCTATGGCTACACCTTC
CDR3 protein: CASSLSAGVLSYGYTF

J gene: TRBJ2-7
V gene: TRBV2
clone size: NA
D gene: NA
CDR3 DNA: TGTGCCAGCAGTGATACAGGGTCTCGAGGTTTGGACGAGCAGTACTTC
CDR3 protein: CASSDTGSRGLDEQYF

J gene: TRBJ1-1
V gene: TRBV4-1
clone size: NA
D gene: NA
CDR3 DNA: TGCGCCAGCAGTCCCCCCTCCAGGGTAAAGACTGAAGCTTTCTTT
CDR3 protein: CASSPPSRVKTEAFF

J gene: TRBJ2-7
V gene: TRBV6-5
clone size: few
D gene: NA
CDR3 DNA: TGTGCCAGCACCGCACTCTCACCCACCGAGGACGAGCAGTACTTC
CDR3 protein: CASTALSPTEDEQYF

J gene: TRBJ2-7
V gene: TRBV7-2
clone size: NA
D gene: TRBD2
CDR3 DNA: TGTGCCAGCAGCCTACTAGCGGGGGGGCCGGTGCGGAACGAGCAGTACTTC
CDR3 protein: CASSLLAGGPVRNEQYF